The 23 T cell receptor beta chains listed next were all sequenced from one sample in a study of blood T cell repertoires in COVID-19. Clones were read by immunoSEQ multiplex PCR, and TCRdb kept only the in-frame ones, dropping some. The data contain about 400,000 clones, around 92% of them seen just once; the ten biggest clones take up 1.5% to 2%. Input material: PBMCs or T cells enriched from blood (not recorded which). These receptors were taken from a woman aged 25 to 39 who had recovered from COVID-19.

The gene calls are TRBV19 and TRBJ2-7, with TRBD2 identical over 11 bases. Trimming took 5 bases from V and 5 from J; bases not matched to a gene: 5. Germline CDR1 reads LNHDA; CDR2 reads SQIVND (reference sequence). This CDR3 region has 14 residues. The CDR3 coding sequence is TGTGCCAGTAGTCCGTTAGCGGGAGGGGACGAGCAGTACTTC. This sequence encodes CASSPLAGGDEQYF.

CDR3 in amino acids: CASSPWGHRPGYTF. The DNA of the CDR3 is TGTGCCAGCTCACCTTGGGGACATAGACCTGGCTACACCTTC. The chain links TRBV18 to TRBJ1-2; a weak D match, TRBD1 (6 bases). The CDR3 consists of 14 residues. Trimming took 3 bases from V and 7 from J, leaving 15 bases between them. CDR1 and CDR2 (germline): KGHSH, LQKENI.

This rearrangement joins TRBV3-1 (or the pseudogene TRBV3-2) to TRBJ2-3; TRBD2 matches 7 bases. CDR3 length: 15 amino acids. Germline V gives CDR1 LGHDT, CDR2 YNNKEL (reference sequence). V shed 0 bases and J 6 bases; nucleotides not matched to a gene: 6. The CDR3 DNA is TGTGCCAGCAGCCAAGATGGCGGGAGCCCGGATACGCAGTATTTT. Its translation: CASSQDGGSPDTQYF.

This clone was counted a single time. The chain carries TRBV5-1 and TRBJ2-3; 7 bases match TRBD2. With V trimmed by 4 bases and J by 4 bases, 9 bases remained unmatched. The CDR3 runs 15 residues. Germline CDR1 reads SGHRS; CDR2 reads YFSETQ. As DNA, the CDR3 is TGCGCCAGCAGCCGTGTCGGCGGGAGATCAGATACGCAGTATTTT. The encoded protein is CASSRVGGRSDTQYF.

The chain has TRBV7-9 and TRBJ1-1; D gene uncertain. The length of the CDR3 is 14 residues. From germline, CDR1 is SEHNR and CDR2 FQNEAQ (reference sequence). V gave up 5 bases and J gave up 6 bases, with 16 bases separating them. CDR3 in DNA: TGTGCCAGCAGCCCCCCCAATCGAGCGGCTGAAGCTTTCTTT. Its translation is CASSPPNRAAEAFF.

The chain employs TRBV19 and TRBJ1-2; TRBD1 agrees at 9 bases. Germline-derived CDR1 and CDR2 are LNHDA and SQIVND (reference sequence). The V and J ends lost 8 bases and 6 bases, in that order; junction bases with no gene match: 13. The CDR3 is 15 amino acids. CDR3 region: CASGDPGQGLNGYTF. As DNA, the CDR3 is TGTGCCAGTGGGGATCCGGGACAGGGATTAAATGGCTACACCTTC.

This chain links TRBV4-3 with TRBJ1-1; weak D call: TRBD1 (5 bases). The germline gives CDR1 LGHNA, CDR2 YSLEER. Trimming removed 0 bases at V and 1 base at J, with 9 bases between. The CDR3 consists of 15 residues. The CDR3 reads CASSQDLGRNTEAFF. DNA for the CDR3: TGCGCCAGCAGCCAAGATTTGGGGCGGAACACTGAAGCTTTCTTT.

This chain links TRBV3-1 (or the pseudogene TRBV3-2) with TRBJ2-3, with a possible D match to TRBD2 (5 bases). The CDR3 loop spans 17 amino acids. Trimming removed 0 bases from V and 6 bases from J, with 19 bases in between. Germline CDR1 reads LGHDT; CDR2 reads YNNKEL (reference sequence). As DNA, the CDR3 is TGTGCCAGCAGCCAAGATTTCATACTGGGAGAAGGTGATACGCAGTATTTT. Protein sequence: CASSQDFILGEGDTQYF.

This clone was observed once. The V and J genes are TRBV5-1 and TRBJ2-5; 9 bases fit TRBD1. Trimming cost V 8 bases and J 1 base; bases outside gene matches: 15. From germline, CDR1 is SGHRS and CDR2 YFSETQ. The CDR3 has 17 amino acids. The CDR3 nucleotides read TGCGCCAGTTCCCCCGGACAGGGGTCTTCTCTCCAAGAGACCCAGTACTTC. Its translation is CASSPGQGSSLQETQYF.

The rearrangement uses TRBV9 and TRBJ2-1; D remains unclear. The V end lost 3 bases, the J end lost 0 bases, and 10 bases lay between the germline ends. CDR1 and CDR2 from the germline V gene are SGDLS and YYNGEE. This CDR3 spans 15 amino acids. This CDR3 reads CASSADSSSYNEQFF. The CDR3 DNA reads as TGTGCCAGCAGCGCAGACTCGAGCTCCTACAATGAGCAGTTCTTC.

This sequence joins TRBV2 and TRBJ1-6; D is ambiguous. The V gene's germline CDR1 is SNHLY and CDR2 FYNNEI. The CDR3 covers 13 residues. V was cut by 2 bases and J by 7 bases, with 6 bases left in between. The CDR3 sequence is CASSEQWNSPLHF. The CDR3 DNA reads TGTGCCAGCAGTGAACAGTGGAATTCACCCCTCCACTTT. The variable domain in full, completed from reference TRBV2 and TRBJ1-6, reads EPEVTQTPSHQVTQMGQEVILRCVPISNHLYFYWYRQILGQKVEFLVSFYNNEISEKSEIFDDQFSVERPDGSNFTLKIRSTKLEDSAMYFCASSEQWNSPLHFGNGTRLTVT.

This chain uses TRBV3-1 (or the pseudogene TRBV3-2) with TRBJ1-1; D is uncertain. Germline assignment: CDR1 LGHDT and CDR2 YNNKEL (reference sequence). Trimming took off 4 bases at V and 0 bases at J, with 6 bases between the two ends. The CDR3 sequence is 13 residues long. Here the CDR3 DNA reads TGTGCCAGCAGCCTCTTCCTGAACACTGAAGCTTTCTTT. Translating gives CASSLFLNTEAFF.

The genes are TRBV9 and TRBJ1-1, with a weak D call TRBD1 (6 bases). This CDR3 is built from 15 residues. CDR1 is SGDLS and CDR2 is YYNGEE in the germline V gene. Trimming stripped 4 bases from V and 0 bases from J, with 13 bases between. This CDR3 is CASSWGHLMNTEAFF. The CDR3 nucleotides read TGTGCCAGCAGCTGGGGACACCTAATGAACACTGAAGCTTTCTTT.

CDR3 sequence: CASRPPRVPYEQYF. The CDR3 DNA reads as TGTGCCAGCAGACCTCCCAGGGTCCCCTACGAGCAGTACTTC. V usage is TRBV6-5 and J usage is TRBJ2-7, with a tentative D call TRBD1 (5 bases). V lost 6 bases, J lost 2 bases, and 14 bases lay in between. This CDR3 contains 14 residues. Germline-derived CDR1 and CDR2 are MNHEY and SVGAGI.

The chain carries TRBV19 and TRBJ1-4, with D possibly being TRBD1 (5 bases). Germline V gene sequence: CDR1 LNHDA, CDR2 SQIVND (reference sequence). V was pared by 6 bases and J by 5 bases, with 13 bases between. The CDR3 runs 14 residues. For the CDR3, the DNA is TGTGCCAGTAGCAGGGATGGACGGAATGAAAAACTGTTTTTT. Protein: CASSRDGRNEKLFF.

The genes are TRBV11-3 and TRBJ2-1, with 8 bases that match TRBD2. With V trimmed by 5 bases and J by 9 bases, 15 bases remained unmatched. The CDR3 loop spans 16 amino acids. CDR1 is SGHNT and CDR2 is YENEEA in the germline V gene. Here the CDR3 reads CASSLTPVAGTGEQFF. DNA for the CDR3: TGTGCCAGCAGCCTAACCCCCGTAGCGGGGACGGGTGAGCAGTTCTTC.

This clone came up once. CDR3 in DNA: TGTGCCAGCTCACCACTCAGGGGAACGGGCTACAATGAGCAGTTCTTC. Protein: CASSPLRGTGYNEQFF. This chain uses TRBV18 with TRBJ2-1; D may be TRBD1 (6 bases). The germline V and J ends were trimmed by 1 base and 3 bases, with 13 bases remaining between them. The germline V gene encodes CDR1 KGHSH and CDR2 LQKENI. The CDR3 contains 16 residues.

J is TRBJ2-1 and V is TRBV6-5, with unresolved D. With 6 bases removed from V and 8 bases from J, the gap between germline ends came to 11 bases. The CDR3 extends over 12 amino acids. Per germline, CDR1 MNHEY and CDR2 SVGAGI. The CDR3: CASSPGGDEQFF. CDR3 sequence (DNA): TGTGCCAGCAGCCCCGGCGGCGATGAGCAGTTCTTC.

This chain uses TRBV7-2 with TRBJ2-1, with D perhaps TRBD2 (6 bases). The CDR3 consists of 15 residues. Germline V gene lookup returns CDR1 SGHTA and CDR2 FQGNSA. V lost 5 bases, J lost 4 bases, and 15 bases lay in between. CDR3: CASSLLAAPYNEQFF. The DNA for the CDR3 is TGTGCCAGCAGCCTATTAGCGGCCCCTTACAATGAGCAGTTCTTC.

This clone was observed once. The rearrangement uses TRBV30 and TRBJ1-1; TRBD1 might be the D (6 bases). The CDR3 contains 15 residues. Germline assignment: CDR1 GTSNPN and CDR2 SVGIG (reference sequence). V lost 5 bases and J 3 bases, leaving 19 bases between the germline ends. CDR3 DNA: TGTGCCTGGCAGGGGTGGCAAGGGGCGTACACTGAAGCTTTCTTT. It yields the protein CAWQGWQGAYTEAFF.

This chain joins TRBV7-9 and TRBJ1-1, with a tentative D call TRBD1 (5 bases). The CDR3 spans 13 residues. V was pared by 5 bases and J by 1 base, with 8 bases between. CDR1 SEHNR and CDR2 FQNEAQ come from the germline V gene (reference sequence). CDR3 bases: TGTGCCAGCAGCCTTACAGGGAACACTGAAGCTTTCTTT. Protein: CASSLTGNTEAFF. The full variable domain, rest sourced from reference TRBV7-9 and TRBJ1-1, is DTGVSQNPRHKITKRGQNVTFRCDPISEHNRLYWYRQTLGQGPEFLTYFQNEAQLEKSRLLSDRFSAERPKGSFSTLEIQRTEQGDSAMYLCASSLTGNTEAFFGQGTRLTVV.

The chain recombines TRBV3-1 (or the pseudogene TRBV3-2) with TRBJ2-7; 7 positions match TRBD1. CDR3 length equals 17 residues. In germline, CDR1 is LGHDT, CDR2 YNNKEL (reference sequence). Trimming at V came to 2 bases and at J to 3 bases, leaving 13 bases not matched to a gene. This CDR3 reads CASSQPTTGALFYEQYF. CDR3 DNA sequence: TGTGCCAGCAGCCAACCTACTACAGGGGCCCTCTTCTACGAGCAGTACTTC.

A single count supports this clone. The chain combines TRBV6-5 with TRBJ2-5; D is possibly TRBD1 (7 bases). The CDR3 runs 14 residues. Trimming removed 6 bases at V and 5 bases at J, with 16 bases between. Germline CDR1 reads MNHEY; CDR2 reads SVGAGI. CDR3 sequence reads: CASRAGQTWETQYF. For the CDR3, the DNA is TGTGCCAGCAGGGCGGGACAGACGTGGGAGACCCAGTACTTC.